A selection of T cell receptor beta chains follows, all from one sample in a study of shared clonotypes between healthy human individuals. TCRdb's table, derived via immunoSEQ multiplex PCR, lists solely in-frame clones and lacks some. The sample records over 2,000,000 clones, 90% to 95% being singletons. Sequencing input: naive CD8+ T cells from PBMCs. The receptors were gathered from a man aged 18 to 29 in good health. Some clones in this sample may be carry-over from other donors' samples. Both conserved end residues are part of each CDR3. D genes are given only for firm matches. Some rows mark clone size as missing; the rest say once, few, many or name a class of expanded clone.

clone size | J gene | V gene | D gene | CDR3 DNA | CDR3 protein
. | TRBJ1-3 | TRBV27 | . | TGTGCCAGCAGTCCCATGGGGGGATCTGGAAACACCATATATTTT | CASSPMGGSGNTIYF
. | TRBJ2-7 | TRBV9 | . | TGTGCCAGCAGCGTAGGGGGGGAGACCTACGAGCAGTACTTC | CASSVGGETYEQYF
. | TRBJ1-3 | TRBV15 | TRBD1 | TGTGCCACCAGCGCTGACAGGGGGTTTGGAAACACCATATATTTT | CATSADRGFGNTIYF
once | TRBJ1-5 | TRBV9 | . | TGTGCCAGCAGTGACGGGACGTTCAATCAGCCCCAGCATTTT | CASSDGTFNQPQHF
. | TRBJ2-5 | TRBV2 | . | TGTGCCAGCAGTGTCGCGTCCCGCATCCTCCAAGAGACCCAGTACTTC | CASSVASRILQETQYF
. | TRBJ2-5 | TRBV5-6 | TRBD2 | TGTGCCAGCAGCTTGGAACGACTAGCGGGAGCCTCGGAGGAGACCCAGTACTTC | CASSLERLAGASEETQYF
. | TRBJ2-7 | TRBV28 | . | TGTGCCAGCAGTTTTTCCGGCGGATCCTACGAGCAGTACTTC | CASSFSGGSYEQYF
. | TRBJ2-7 | TRBV29-1 | TRBD1 | TGCAGCGTAAGGGCAGGACAGGGCTACGAGCAGTACTTC | CSVRAGQGYEQYF
. | TRBJ1-2 | TRBV5-1 | . | TGCGCCAGCAGCTTGGTCCCACAGGAACTGTATGGCTACACCTTC | CASSLVPQELYGYTF
. | TRBJ2-1 | TRBV29-1 | TRBD2 | TGCAGCGCTCAAGCGGGAGGGCCGAAGTTCTTC | CSAQAGGPKFF
. | TRBJ2-7 | TRBV27 | . | TGTGCCAGCGCCTTAGGGCCCACCTACGAGCAGTACTTC | CASALGPTYEQYF
. | TRBJ2-2 | TRBV27 | . | TGTGCCAGCAGGGGTGACCCCGGGAGTGGTACCGGGGAGCTGTTTTTT | CASRGDPGSGTGELFF
. | TRBJ2-7 | TRBV9 | . | TGTGCCAGCAGCGCCGGAGGTGAGGATTACGAGCAGTACTTC | CASSAGGEDYEQYF
. | TRBJ1-2 | TRBV5-6 | . | TGTGCCAGCAGACCGGGTGGCCCCTTCTATGGCTACACCTTC | CASRPGGPFYGYTF
. | TRBJ1-1 | TRBV19 | TRBD1 | TGTGCCAGTAGTATGGGGACAGTCGTAACTGAAGCTTTCTTT | CASSMGTVVTEAFF
. | TRBJ2-7 | TRBV2 | . | TGTGCCAGCAGCCCGGGGGAGCAGTACTTC | CASSPGEQYF
. | TRBJ1-1 | TRBV19 | . | TGTGCCAGTAGTACACGCAGGGGCCTGAACACTGAAGCTTTCTTT | CASSTRRGLNTEAFF
. | TRBJ2-6 | TRBV6-5 | . | TGTGCCAGCAGCCGAGGTTCTGGGGCCAACGTCCTGACTTTC | CASSRGSGANVLTF
. | TRBJ2-1 | TRBV11-2 | . | TGTGCCAGCAGCTTATCAGGGAACAATGAGCAGTTCTTC | CASSLSGNNEQFF
. | TRBJ1-2 | TRBV29-1 | TRBD1 | TGCAGCGTTGAGTTATTAGGACAGGGGGCGTTTGGCTACACCTTC | CSVELLGQGAFGYTF
. | TRBJ2-7 | TRBV6-5 | TRBD2 | TGTGCCAGCATCGAACTAGCGGCGGGGGGAGAGCAGTACTTC | CASIELAAGGEQYF
. | TRBJ2-7 | TRBV5-1 | . | TGCGCCAGCAGCTTATTAAGACAGGCCCCCTACGAGCAGTACTTC | CASSLLRQAPYEQYF
. | TRBJ1-2 | TRBV6-1 | . | TGTGCCAGCAGTGAAGCGCCTTGGACAGAGACTAACTATGGCTACACCTTC | CASSEAPWTETNYGYTF
once | TRBJ2-1 | TRBV11-1 | . | TGTGCCAGCAGCTCCACGGGAGAGGACTACAATGAGCAGTTCTTC | CASSSTGEDYNEQFF
. | TRBJ1-5 | TRBV4-2 | TRBD1 | TGTGCCAGCAGCCAAGTACAGGGGAGCAATCAGCCCCAGCATTTT | CASSQVQGSNQPQHF
. | TRBJ2-5 | TRBV28 | . | TGTGCCAGCAGACAACTGGGCAGGGCAGCCGAAGAGACCCAGTACTTC | CASRQLGRAAEETQYF
. | TRBJ1-1 | TRBV5-4 | TRBD1 | TGTGCCAGCAGCCCAGGGGGCTCGAACACTGAAGCTTTCTTT | CASSPGGSNTEAFF
. | TRBJ1-1 | TRBV6-5 | . | TGTGCCAGCAGTTACGAAATGAACACTGAAGCTTTCTTT | CASSYEMNTEAFF
. | TRBJ1-1 | TRBV25-1 | . | TGTGCCAGCAGTGAATATATTCTATCAGGGCGCCGGGACACTGAAGCTTTCTTT | CASSEYILSGRRDTEAFF
. | TRBJ2-1 | TRBV10-1 | . | TGCGCCAGCAGTACCTGTCAGTTCTTC | CASSTCQFF
. | TRBJ1-4 | TRBV7-9 | TRBD1 | TGTGCCAGCAGCGGACGAGACAGGGGGGACGATGAAAAACTGTTTTTT | CASSGRDRGDDEKLFF
. | TRBJ2-5 | TRBV5-6 | . | TGTGCCAGCAGCTTGGGACTAGACGGGGAGACCCAGTACTTC | CASSLGLDGETQYF
. | TRBJ2-1 | TRBV9 | . | TGTGCCAGCAGCGACAACGTAGCCCGAGAAGGGGGAGCGGGCCACAATGAGCAGTTCTTC | CASSDNVAREGGAGHNEQFF
. | TRBJ2-4 | TRBV15 | . | TGTGCCACCAGCGGTGAAGACAGGAAAAACATTCAGTACTTC | CATSGEDRKNIQYF
. | TRBJ2-4 | TRBV5-1 | . | TGCGCCAGCAGCTTGACACCCCGGGGCCGGGGATCCCAAGCCAAAAACATTCAGTACTTC | CASSLTPRGRGSQAKNIQYF
. | TRBJ2-2 | TRBV13 | . | TGTGCCAGCGAGGGGAATACCGGGGAGCTGTTTTTT | CASEGNTGELFF
once | TRBJ2-3 | TRBV19 | TRBD2 | TGTGCCAGTACGGCGGGAGATAGCACAGATACGCAGTATTTT | CASTAGDSTDTQYF
few | TRBJ2-1 | TRBV5-1 | . | TGCGCCAGCAGCTGGGGAGACAATGAGCAGTTCTTC | CASSWGDNEQFF
once | TRBJ2-7 | TRBV14 | . | TGTGCCAGCTCCGACCGGGGTTCAGGGCGCAACGAGCAGTACTTC | CASSDRGSGRNEQYF
few | TRBJ1-3 | TRBV10-3 | . | TGTGCCATCAGATACAACTCTGGAAACACCATATATTTT | CAIRYNSGNTIYF
. | TRBJ1-5 | TRBV2 | . | TGTGCCAGCAGTGCAAACCCAGGGACGGTGGTGTTTACGGGCAATCAGCCCCAGCATTTT | CASSANPGTVVFTGNQPQHF
. | TRBJ2-2 | TRBV11-2 | TRBD1 | TGTGCCAGCAGAAAAATCCAGGGGGCGGCCGGGGAGCTGTTTTTT | CASRKIQGAAGELFF
. | TRBJ1-1 | TRBV27 | . | TGTGCCAGCACCCCCATCGGAGCCGCCACTGAAGCTTTCTTT | CASTPIGAATEAFF
. | TRBJ2-6 | TRBV7-3 | . | TGTGCCAGCAGCCCCGGACTGTTGGGGGCCAACGTCCTGACTTTC | CASSPGLLGANVLTF
. | TRBJ1-4 | TRBV28 | . | TGTGCCAGCAGTCTCGACTTGGATGGGGGAGAAAAACTGTTTTTT | CASSLDLDGGEKLFF
. | TRBJ2-1 | TRBV27 | . | TGTGCCAGCAGTTCTAGGGAGGATGAGCAGTTCTTC | CASSSREDEQFF
once | TRBJ1-3 | TRBV7-9 | . | TGTGCCACCCACGTCACTTCGGGCAACCGATTCTCTGGAAACACCATATATTTT | CATHVTSGNRFSGNTIYF
. | TRBJ1-5 | TRBV7-9 | TRBD1 | TGTGCCAGCATTTTCCAGGGGGTTGGACAGCCCCAGCATTTT | CASIFQGVGQPQHF
. | TRBJ1-3 | TRBV4-1 | . | TGCGCCAGCAGCCAAGTCTGGGGGGAGGGGCCTGGAAACACCATATATTTT | CASSQVWGEGPGNTIYF
. | TRBJ2-1 | TRBV28 | TRBD2 | TGTGCCAGCAGTTTGGGTCTAGCGGGGTACAATGAGCAGTTCTTC | CASSLGLAGYNEQFF
. | TRBJ2-2 | TRBV19 | . | TGTGCCAGTAGTATAACCAGCGGGGAGCTGTTTTTT | CASSITSGELFF
once | TRBJ2-2 | TRBV9 | TRBD2 | TGTGCCAGCAGCGTTAGCGGGAGGGCCCCCGGGGAGCTGTTTTTT | CASSVSGRAPGELFF
. | TRBJ2-2 | TRBV10-3 | TRBD1 | TGTGCCATCGTCGAGGACAGGGAGTTCGGGGAGCTGTTTTTT | CAIVEDREFGELFF
once | TRBJ2-4 | TRBV25-1 | . | TGTGCCAGCAGTTCCTCTTATGGCCCAAACATTCAGTACTTC | CASSSSYGPNIQYF
. | TRBJ1-2 | TRBV19 | . | TGTGCCACCTGGAACCCTGGACAGATTAACTATGGCTACACCTTC | CATWNPGQINYGYTF